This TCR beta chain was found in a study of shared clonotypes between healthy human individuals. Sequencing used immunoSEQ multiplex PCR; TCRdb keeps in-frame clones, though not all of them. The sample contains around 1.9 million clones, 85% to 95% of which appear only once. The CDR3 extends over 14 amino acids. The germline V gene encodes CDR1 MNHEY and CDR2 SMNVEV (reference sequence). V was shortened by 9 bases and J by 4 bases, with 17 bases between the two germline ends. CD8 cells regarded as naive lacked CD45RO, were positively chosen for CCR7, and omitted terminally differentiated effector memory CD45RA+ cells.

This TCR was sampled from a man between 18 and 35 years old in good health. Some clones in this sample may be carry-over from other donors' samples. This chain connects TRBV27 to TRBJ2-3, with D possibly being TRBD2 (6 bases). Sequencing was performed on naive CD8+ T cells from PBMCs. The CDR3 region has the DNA TGTGCCAGTCAGTTTATGTCGGGGGCAGATACGCAGTATTTT. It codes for CASQFMSGADTQYF.